These 28 T cell receptor beta chains were sequenced from one sample in a study of T cells in Graves' hyperthyroidism and ophthalmopathy. Authors of the study amplified TCR beta CDR3 regions from RNA transcripts. First-round RT-PCR of the TCR CDR3 relied on the HTBI primer set. TCRdb independently ran MiXCR on the multiplex PCR reads; one entry per CDR3 protein. Of around 260,000 distinct CDR3 sequences detected, about 25% appear once; the ten largest clones hold around 30%. Specimen: blood. The receptors were sampled from a man aged 35 to 55 with Graves' hyperthyroidism that later progressed to Graves' ophthalmopathy.

Points on this clonotype: One end of the junction varies from germline; a read error may be responsible. J is TRBJ2-2 and V is TRBV6-5; D perhaps matches TRBD2 (6 bases). CDR3 size: 12 residues. The germline gives CDR1 MNHEY, CDR2 SVGAGI. CDR3 DNA: TGTGCCGGCAGTTCAAACACCGGGGGGCTGTTTTTT. Translation gives CAGSSNTGGLFF.

The J gene is TRBJ2-2, the V gene TRBV7-3; TRBD1 is a possible D gene (6 bases). With 2 bases removed from V and 5 bases from J, the gap between germline ends came to 15 bases. Per the germline V gene, CDR1 is SGHTA and CDR2 is FQGTGA. This CDR3 region has 16 residues. The CDR3 protein is CASSLLARGLTGELFF. The CDR3 DNA follows: TGTGCCAGCAGCTTATTGGCGAGGGGGTTAACCGGGGAGCTGTTTTTT.

In this sample, this clonotype turned up many times. The rearrangement links TRBV2 to TRBJ2-5, with D possibly being TRBD1 or TRBD2 (5 bases each). This CDR3 is 14 amino acids long. Germline assignment: CDR1 SNHLY and CDR2 FYNNEI. V was trimmed by 6 bases and J by 0 bases, leaving 11 bases between them. The CDR3 DNA reads as TGTGCCAGCAGCGGGGACCAGTACCAAGAGACCCAGTACTTC. Protein sequence: CASSGDQYQETQYF.

V is TRBV29-1 and J is TRBJ2-7; the D is unclear. Trimming removed 4 bases from V and 2 bases from J, with 12 bases in between. Germline V gene lookup returns CDR1 SQVTM and CDR2 ANQGSEA. CDR3 length: 13 amino acids. The CDR3 DNA is TGCAGCGTTGGGGCTTCATCAGCCTACGAGCAGTACTTC. Amino acid sequence: CSVGASSAYEQYF.

The chain recombines TRBV12-3 or TRBV12-4 with TRBJ2-7, with D uncertain. V dropped 6 bases and J dropped 4 bases, with 16 bases sitting between them. This CDR3 comprises 14 residues. For the CDR3, the DNA is TGTGCCAGCAGCCCAAGTCCAGAAAGTTACGAGCAGTACTTC. Protein product: CASSPSPESYEQYF.

This clonotype was recorded at least ten times. The chain is built from TRBV24-1 and TRBJ1-2; D gene unclear. V lost 9 bases and J 2 bases, leaving 9 bases between the germline ends. Germline V gene lookup returns CDR1 KGHDR and CDR2 SFDVKD. The length of the CDR3 is 12 residues. CDR3 sequence reads: CATLDENYGYTF. CDR3 nucleotides: TGTGCCACCTTGGACGAGAACTATGGCTACACCTTC.

V gene TRBV7-9 combines with J gene TRBJ2-2; TRBD1 matches 7 bases. Looked up from germline, CDR1 is SEHNR and CDR2 is FQNEAQ (reference sequence). This CDR3 contains 15 residues. J lost 5 bases, V lost 5 bases, and 8 bases had no gene match. The CDR3 DNA reads TGTGCCAGCAGCCCCCTTGGCAGGGGGACCGGGGAGCTGTTTTTT. Amino acids: CASSPLGRGTGELFF. Based on the CDR3 plus reference TRBV7-9 and TRBJ2-2, the full variable domain is DTGVSQNPRHKITKRGQNVTFRCDPISEHNRLYWYRQTLGQGPEFLTYFQNEAQLEKSRLLSDRFSAERPKGSFSTLEIQRTEQGDSAMYLCASSPLGRGTGELFFGEGSRLTVL.

This clonotype was found many times. J is TRBJ2-5 and V is TRBV20-1; D may be TRBD1 (6 bases). V was trimmed by 2 bases and J by 3 bases, leaving 7 bases between them. The CDR3 extends over 12 amino acids. Per the germline V gene, CDR1 is DFQATT and CDR2 is SNEGSKA (reference sequence). CDR3 residues: CSARKGEETQYF. The CDR3 nucleotides are TGCAGTGCTAGAAAGGGGGAAGAGACCCAGTACTTC.

In its sample, this clonotype was seen once. The gene calls are TRBV28 and TRBJ2-7; 7 nucleotides agree with TRBD1. There are 13 residues in the CDR3. J gave up 2 bases and V 6 bases, and 4 bases lay outside the gene matches. Germline assignment: CDR1 MDHEN and CDR2 SYDVKM. The CDR3 DNA is TGTGCCAGCAGGGGGGACAGTACCTACGAGCAGTACTTC. The encoded protein is CASRGDSTYEQYF.

The chain joins TRBV28 to TRBJ2-5; 11 bases are shared with TRBD2. Germline values: CDR1 MDHEN, CDR2 SYDVKM. There are 13 residues in the CDR3. V shed 5 bases, J shed 12 bases, and the junction held 8 bases outside the gene matches. DNA for the CDR3: TGTGCCAGCAGTACGACCCTGACTAGCGGGGAGTACTTC. Amino acid sequence: CASSTTLTSGEYF.

The chain is built from TRBV27 and TRBJ2-7; no clear D. With 1 base removed from V and 0 bases from J, the gap between germline ends came to 10 bases. Per germline, CDR1 MNHEY and CDR2 SMNVEV (reference sequence). The CDR3 spans 15 residues. Written as DNA, the CDR3 is TGTGCCAGCAGTTTATACCCGGGTCCCTCCTACGAGCAGTACTTC. Its protein is CASSLYPGPSYEQYF.

The chain carries TRBV29-1 and TRBJ1-5; D is ambiguous. CDR1 and CDR2 from the germline V gene are SQVTM and ANQGSEA. V lost 7 bases and J 4 bases, leaving 14 bases between the germline ends. The CDR3 extends over 13 amino acids. The CDR3, as DNA: TGCAGCGCCCTACTTCAACCGAATCAGCCCCAGCATTTT. This gives the protein CSALLQPNQPQHF.

This clonotype was seen ten or more times. The chain combines TRBV13 with TRBJ1-2; TRBD1 matches 7 bases. The CDR3 covers 15 residues. The ends lost 3 bases at V and 2 bases at J; junction bases unmatched: 6. The germline V gene encodes CDR1 PRHDT and CDR2 FYEKMQ (reference sequence). The DNA for the CDR3 is TGTGCCAGCAGCTTCCGCCGACAGGGCAACTATGGCTACACCTTC. This translates into CASSFRRQGNYGYTF.

This clonotype has more than one count but fewer than ten. V is TRBV5-1 and J is TRBJ2-2; 7 positions match TRBD1. This CDR3 is built from 15 residues. The V gene end was trimmed by 5 bases and the J gene end by 4 bases; junction bases not matched to a gene: 8. Per the germline V gene, CDR1 is SGHRS and CDR2 is YFSETQ. The CDR3 here is CASRFYGTATGELFF. The CDR3 DNA reads as TGCGCCAGCAGATTTTACGGGACAGCCACCGGGGAGCTGTTTTTT.

This clonotype appeared many times. A much larger clone differs from this one at a single base, so this may be a read error. The CDR3 DNA is TGTGCCAGCAGTTTGCGCAGGGGATACGGGCAGTACTTC. Its protein is CASSLRRGYGQYF. The chain carries TRBV12-3 or TRBV12-4 and TRBJ2-7; D possibly corresponds to TRBD1 (6 bases). This CDR3 spans 13 amino acids.

Many counts were recorded for this clonotype. The chain joins TRBV6-1 to TRBJ2-7; TRBD2 aligns across 10 bases. The CDR3 contains 16 residues. V shed 4 bases and J 2 bases; nucleotides not matched to a gene: 8. CDR1 is MNHNS, CDR2 SASEGT, per germline. The CDR3 is CASSGYGTSAAYEQYF. For the CDR3, the DNA is TGTGCCAGCAGTGGATATGGGACTAGCGCGGCCTACGAGCAGTACTTC.

This clonotype was counted many times. The rearrangement uses TRBV24-1 and TRBJ2-5; 10 bases align to TRBD1. Germline CDR1 KGHDR, CDR2 SFDVKD. The CDR3 spans 17 residues. J gave up 5 bases and V 3 bases, and 11 bases lay outside the gene matches. As DNA, the CDR3 is TGTGCCACCAGTGATAAGATCCCGGGACAGGGGTGGGAGACCCAGTACTTC. It is translated as CATSDKIPGQGWETQYF.

In this sample, this clonotype turned up a few times. This chain joins TRBV5-1 and TRBJ1-3, with D tentatively TRBD1 (6 bases). CDR1 and CDR2 (germline): SGHRS, YFSETQ. The CDR3 loop spans 14 amino acids. V shed 4 bases and J shed 1 base, with 9 bases lying between them. The CDR3 DNA follows: TGCGCCAGCAGCGCGGGGACATCTGGAAACACCATATATTTT. Encoded protein: CASSAGTSGNTIYF.

This clonotype appeared many times. The chain links TRBV5-1 to TRBJ2-3, with D unclear. Looked up from germline, CDR1 is SGHRS and CDR2 is YFSETQ. This CDR3 comprises 13 residues. Trimming pared 1 base from V and 4 bases from J, leaving 7 bases between. In DNA, the CDR3 is TGCGCCAGCAGCTTGCGCAGCCCAGATACGCAGTATTTT. This sequence encodes CASSLRSPDTQYF.

The V and J genes are TRBV24-1 and TRBJ2-5; D is unclear. The CDR3 consists of 12 residues. Germline V gene sequence: CDR1 KGHDR, CDR2 SFDVKD. Trimming removed 7 bases from V and 5 bases from J, with 10 bases in between. The CDR3: CATSAGLETQYF. CDR3 sequence (DNA): TGTGCCACCAGCGCTGGGTTGGAGACCCAGTACTTC.

The V call is TRBV6-2 or TRBV6-3, the J call TRBJ2-7; TRBD1 is a possible D gene (6 bases). The germline V gene has CDR1 MNHEY and CDR2 SVGEGT. The CDR3 consists of 15 residues. Between the trimmed V and J ends, which lost 6 bases and 3 bases, there was a span of 18 bases. The CDR3 loop reads CASSSSQGIYYEQYF. For the CDR3, the DNA is TGTGCCAGCAGCTCCTCTCAGGGGATTTACTACGAGCAGTACTTC.

The sample holds many counts of this clonotype. It is likely a read error, because the conserved phenylalanine at the end of the CDR3 is missing. This sequence joins TRBV6-1 and TRBJ2-7; 9 nucleotides line up with TRBD1. Trimming took 6 bases from V and 3 from J; bases not matched to a gene: 6. CDR3 size: 14 residues. From germline, CDR1 is MNHNS and CDR2 SASEGT. The CDR3 protein is CASRARTGVYEQYL. In DNA, the CDR3 is TGTGCCAGCAGAGCCCGGACAGGGGTCTACGAGCAGTACCTC.

The sample holds many counts of this clonotype. With a much larger clone just one base away, this may be a read error. This chain connects TRBV7-9 to TRBJ2-5; D is unresolved. CDR3 length: 14 amino acids. The germline V gene encodes CDR1 SEHNR and CDR2 FQNEAQ (reference sequence). DNA of the CDR3: TGTGTCAGCAGCTTTACACAGACTCAAGAGACCCAGTACTTC. Protein sequence: CVSSFTQTQETQYF.

This clonotype was seen many times. The chain combines TRBV29-1 with TRBJ2-7, with D maybe TRBD2 (7 bases). CDR1 is SQVTM and CDR2 is ANQGSEA in the germline V gene. Trimming took 6 bases from V and 0 from J, leaving 12 bases between them. The CDR3 has 13 residues. The CDR3 protein is CSVKGGVSYEQYF. CDR3 in DNA: TGCAGCGTCAAAGGGGGGGTCTCCTACGAGCAGTACTTC.

This clonotype was found a few times. V usage is TRBV5-1 and J usage is TRBJ2-3; D perhaps matches TRBD1 (5 bases). V was cut by 0 bases and J by 3 bases, with 8 bases left in between. Germline CDR1 SGHRS, CDR2 YFSETQ. The CDR3 covers 14 residues. This CDR3 reads CASSLGQKTDTQYF. The CDR3 coding sequence is TGCGCCAGCAGCTTGGGACAGAAGACAGATACGCAGTATTTT. Based on the CDR3 plus reference TRBV5-1 and TRBJ2-3, the full variable domain is KAGVTQTPRYLIKTRGQQVTLSCSPISGHRSVSWYQQTPGQGLQFLFEYFSETQRNKGNFPGRFSGRQFSNSRSEMNVSTLELGDSALYLCASSLGQKTDTQYFGPGTRLTVL.

The chain has TRBV28 and TRBJ1-5; D unresolved. Trimming cost V 3 bases and J 5 bases, with 11 bases left between them. The germline CDR1 and CDR2 sequences are MDHEN and SYDVKM. This CDR3 is built from 14 residues. For the CDR3, the DNA is TGTGCCAGCAGTTTGAGCAGAGGGTATCAGCCCCAGCATTTT. Encoded protein: CASSLSRGYQPQHF. The full variable domain, rest sourced from reference TRBV28 and TRBJ1-5, is DVKVTQSSRYLVKRTGEKVFLECVQDMDHENMFWYRQDPGLGLRLIYFSYDVKMKEKGDIPEGYSVSREKKERFSLILESASTNQTSMYLCASSLSRGYQPQHFGDGTRLSIL.

This clonotype showed up many times. In nucleotides, the CDR3 is TGTGCCAGCAGCTTTCCGGGACTAGCGGCTCAAGAGACCCAGTACTTC. Its translation is CASSFPGLAAQETQYF. The V call is TRBV7-2, the J call TRBJ2-5; TRBD2 aligns across 11 bases. Germline loops: CDR1 SGHTA, CDR2 FQGNSA. V lost 3 bases to trimming and J lost 2 bases; unmatched junction nucleotides: 5. This CDR3 has 16 amino acids.

This clonotype was observed at least ten times. V and J are TRBV7-2 and TRBJ2-7; D possibly corresponds to TRBD1 (6 bases). Germline V gene data show CDR1 as SGHTA and CDR2 as FQGNSA. This CDR3 comprises 12 residues. The V gene lost 5 bases and the J gene lost 6 bases, with 11 bases spanning the gap. CDR3 nucleotide sequence: TGTGCCAGCAGCCCCGACAGGCGCGAGCAGTACTTC. Amino acid sequence: CASSPDRREQYF.